One T cell receptor (beta chain) is described in this entry. Original analysis: Amplification of reference gene primers provided the estimated nucleated cell counts. TCRdb keeps only in-frame clones here, not all; method: immunoSEQ multiplex PCR. V, J and clone size derive from that table, while D and trimming were established from the DNA sequence. The sample has tens of thousands of clones; over 75% are singletons. The data derive from a study of blood T cell repertoires in COVID-19. Study-wide background: Donors in the United States, Italy and Spain gave samples during acute or convalescent COVID-19. T cells, B-cell-depleted T cells, or PBMCs supplied cDNA or gDNA.

The germline V gene encodes CDR1 SGHTA and CDR2 FQGNSA. The CDR3 runs to 13 residues. V gave up 0 bases and J gave up 4 bases, with 6 bases separating them. The rearrangement uses TRBV7-2 and TRBJ1-2; D might be TRBD1 (6 bases). The sequencing sample was made of peripheral blood. The clonotype comes from a man aged 60-69 years with acute or convalescent COVID-19. The CDR3 nucleotides read TGTGCCAGCAGCTTAGCAGGGGGCTATGGCTACACCTTC. Its protein is CASSLAGGYGYTF.